This T cell receptor (beta chain) emerged from a study of shared clonotypes between healthy human individuals. Study background: For every donor, three CD4 naive, three CD4 memory, two CD8 naive and one CD8 memory plates were used. Study results and limitations: Shared clonotypes across all four donors exceeded non-shared ones in generation probability.

From germline, CDR1 is SEHNR and CDR2 FQNEAQ (reference sequence). The CDR3 is 18 amino acids. The V gene end was trimmed by 3 bases and the J gene end by 0 bases; junction bases not matched to a gene: 11. Note on this clone: Antigen: not known.

Per the authors' pipeline: As immunoSEQ supplied junction-only sequences (without quality scores), filtering differed. Some clones are missing from TCRdb's copy, which holds only in-frame ones; the method was immunoSEQ multiplex PCR. For V, J and clone size, that table is used; D and trimming come from the DNA. This sample has some 380,000 clones, with 96% found just once. The chain links TRBV7-9 to TRBJ2-4; 7 bases are shared with TRBD2. The origin of this receptor is a man aged 25 to 40 in good health. Sequences were obtained from memory CD8+ T cells sorted from blood. Subset reported: CD45RO+ cells pooled with CCR7-negative TemRA cells. The CDR3 protein is CASSFSGLPDLAKNIQYF. Here the CDR3 DNA reads TGTGCCAGCAGCTTCTCGGGACTACCAGATCTAGCCAAAAACATTCAGTACTTC.